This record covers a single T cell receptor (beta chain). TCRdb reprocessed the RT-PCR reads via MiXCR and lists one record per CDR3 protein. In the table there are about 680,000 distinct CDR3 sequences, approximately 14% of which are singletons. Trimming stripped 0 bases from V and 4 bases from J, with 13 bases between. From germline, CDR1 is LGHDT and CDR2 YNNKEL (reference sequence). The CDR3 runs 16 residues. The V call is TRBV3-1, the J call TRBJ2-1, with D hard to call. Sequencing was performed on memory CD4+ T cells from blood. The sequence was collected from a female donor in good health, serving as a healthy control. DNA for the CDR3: TGTGCCAGCAGCCAAGATATGGCAAACCTTTACAATGAGCAGTTCTTC. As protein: CASSQDMANLYNEQFF.